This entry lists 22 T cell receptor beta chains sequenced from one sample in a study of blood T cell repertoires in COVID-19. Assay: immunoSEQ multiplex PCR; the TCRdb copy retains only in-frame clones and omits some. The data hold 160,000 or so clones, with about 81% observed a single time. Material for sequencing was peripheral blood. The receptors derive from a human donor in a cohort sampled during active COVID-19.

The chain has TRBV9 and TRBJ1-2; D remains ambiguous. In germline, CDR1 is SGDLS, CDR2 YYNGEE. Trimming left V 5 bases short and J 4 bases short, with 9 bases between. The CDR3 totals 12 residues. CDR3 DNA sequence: TGTGCCAGCAGGACACAGATCTATGGCTACACCTTC. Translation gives CASRTQIYGYTF.

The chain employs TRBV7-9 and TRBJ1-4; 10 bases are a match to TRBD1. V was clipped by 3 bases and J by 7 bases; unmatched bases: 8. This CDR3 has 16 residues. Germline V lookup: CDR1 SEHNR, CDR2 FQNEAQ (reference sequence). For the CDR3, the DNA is TGTGCCAGCAGCTTCTCTGGGACAGGGGCGGTTGAAAAACTGTTTTTT. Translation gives CASSFSGTGAVEKLFF.

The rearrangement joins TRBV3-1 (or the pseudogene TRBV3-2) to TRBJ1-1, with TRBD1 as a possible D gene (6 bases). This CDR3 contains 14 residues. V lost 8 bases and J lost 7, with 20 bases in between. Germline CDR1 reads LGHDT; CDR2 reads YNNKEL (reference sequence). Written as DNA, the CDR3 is TGTGCCAGCGCAAGGGACACCGAAGGGAGTGAAGCTTTCTTT. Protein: CASARDTEGSEAFF.

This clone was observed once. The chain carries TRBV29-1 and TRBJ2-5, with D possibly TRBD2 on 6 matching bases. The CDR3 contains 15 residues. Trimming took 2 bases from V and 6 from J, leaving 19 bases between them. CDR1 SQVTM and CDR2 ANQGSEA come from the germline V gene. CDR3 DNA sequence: TGCAGCGTTGAACCGATAGGGAGGTATATCCAGACCCAGTACTTC. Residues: CSVEPIGRYIQTQYF.

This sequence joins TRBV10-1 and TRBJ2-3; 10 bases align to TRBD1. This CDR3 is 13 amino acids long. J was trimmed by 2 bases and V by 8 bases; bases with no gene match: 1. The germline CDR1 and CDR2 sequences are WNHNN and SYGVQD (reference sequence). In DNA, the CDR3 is TGCGCCAGCGGACAGGGGGACACAGATACGCAGTATTTT. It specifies CASGQGDTDTQYF.

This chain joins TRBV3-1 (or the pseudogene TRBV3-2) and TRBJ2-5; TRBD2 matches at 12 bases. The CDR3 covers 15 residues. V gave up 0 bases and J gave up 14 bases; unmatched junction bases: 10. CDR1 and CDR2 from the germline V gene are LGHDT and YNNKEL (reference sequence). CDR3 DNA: TGTGCCAGCAGCCAAGACTCTAGCGGGGGGGCCCGTCTTTACTTC. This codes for CASSQDSSGGARLYF.

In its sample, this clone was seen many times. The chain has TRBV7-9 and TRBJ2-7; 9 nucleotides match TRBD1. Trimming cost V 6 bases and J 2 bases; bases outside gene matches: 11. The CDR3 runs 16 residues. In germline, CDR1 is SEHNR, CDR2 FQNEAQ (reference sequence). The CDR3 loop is CASSIQLGTGTYEQYF. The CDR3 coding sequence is TGTGCCAGCAGTATCCAGTTAGGGACAGGGACCTACGAGCAGTACTTC. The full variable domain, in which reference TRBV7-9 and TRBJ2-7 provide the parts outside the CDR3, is DTGVSQNPRHKITKRGQNVTFRCDPISEHNRLYWYRQTLGQGPEFLTYFQNEAQLEKSRLLSDRFSAERPKGSFSTLEIQRTEQGDSAMYLCASSIQLGTGTYEQYFGPGTRLTVT.

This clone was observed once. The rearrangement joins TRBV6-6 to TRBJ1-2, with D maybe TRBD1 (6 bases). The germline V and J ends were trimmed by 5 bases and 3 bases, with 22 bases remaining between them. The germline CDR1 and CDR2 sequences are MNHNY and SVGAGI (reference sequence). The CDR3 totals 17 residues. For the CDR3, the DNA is TGTGCCAGCAGTCGCTTGTTTGAAGGGGGGGGTGACTATGGCTACACCTTC. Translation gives CASSRLFEGGGDYGYTF.

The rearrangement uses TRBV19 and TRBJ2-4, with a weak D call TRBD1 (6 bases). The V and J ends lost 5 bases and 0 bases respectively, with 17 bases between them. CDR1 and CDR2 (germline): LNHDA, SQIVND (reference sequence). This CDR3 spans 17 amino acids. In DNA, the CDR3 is TGTGCCAGTAGTCCGCTTACAGGGTGGAGAGCCAAAAACATTCAGTACTTC. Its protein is CASSPLTGWRAKNIQYF.

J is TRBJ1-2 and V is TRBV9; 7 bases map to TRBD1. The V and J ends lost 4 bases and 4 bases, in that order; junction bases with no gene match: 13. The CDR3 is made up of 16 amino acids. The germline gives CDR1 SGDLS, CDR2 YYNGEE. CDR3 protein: CASSLTYRGIGYGYTF. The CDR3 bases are TGTGCCAGCAGCTTAACTTACAGGGGAATAGGCTATGGCTACACCTTC.

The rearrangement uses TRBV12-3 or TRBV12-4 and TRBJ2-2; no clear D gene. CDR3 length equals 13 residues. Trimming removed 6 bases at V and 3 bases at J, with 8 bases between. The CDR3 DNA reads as TGTGCCAGCAGGTGGGCCGACACCGGGGAGCTGTTTTTT. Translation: CASRWADTGELFF.

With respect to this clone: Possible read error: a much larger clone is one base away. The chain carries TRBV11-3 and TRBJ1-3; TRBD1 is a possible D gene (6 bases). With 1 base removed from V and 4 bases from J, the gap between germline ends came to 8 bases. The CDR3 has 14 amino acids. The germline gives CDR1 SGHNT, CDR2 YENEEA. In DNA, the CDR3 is TGTGCCAGCAGCTTAGGGACAGACGGAAACACCATATATTTT. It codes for CASSLGTDGNTIYF. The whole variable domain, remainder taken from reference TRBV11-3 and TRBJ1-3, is EAGVVQSPRYKIIEKKQPVAFWCNPISGHNTLYWYLQNLGQGPELLIRYENEEAVDDSQLPKDRFSAERLKGVDSTLKIQPAELGDSAVYLCASSLGTDGNTIYFGEGSWLTVV.

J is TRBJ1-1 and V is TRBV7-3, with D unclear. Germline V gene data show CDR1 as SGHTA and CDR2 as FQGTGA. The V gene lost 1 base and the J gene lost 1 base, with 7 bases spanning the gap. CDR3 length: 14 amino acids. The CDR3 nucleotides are TGTGCCAGCAGCTTAAGACACGAGAACACTGAAGCTTTCTTT. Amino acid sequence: CASSLRHENTEAFF.

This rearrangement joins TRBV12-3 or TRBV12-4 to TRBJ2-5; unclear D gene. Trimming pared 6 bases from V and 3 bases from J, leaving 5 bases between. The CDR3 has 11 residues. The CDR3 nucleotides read TGTGCCAGCAGACACGAAGAGACCCAGTACTTC. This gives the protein CASRHEETQYF.

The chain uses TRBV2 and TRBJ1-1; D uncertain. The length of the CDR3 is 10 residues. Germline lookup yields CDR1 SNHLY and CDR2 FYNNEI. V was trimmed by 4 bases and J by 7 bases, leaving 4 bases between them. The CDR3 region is CASSVLEAFF. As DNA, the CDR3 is TGTGCCAGCAGTGTTCTTGAAGCTTTCTTT.

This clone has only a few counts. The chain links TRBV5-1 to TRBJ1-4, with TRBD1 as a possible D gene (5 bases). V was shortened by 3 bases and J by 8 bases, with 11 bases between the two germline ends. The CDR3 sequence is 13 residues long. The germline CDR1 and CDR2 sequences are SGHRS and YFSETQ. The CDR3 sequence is CASSSGGIEKLFF. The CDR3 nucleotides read TGCGCCAGCAGCTCCGGGGGAATCGAAAAACTGTTTTTT.

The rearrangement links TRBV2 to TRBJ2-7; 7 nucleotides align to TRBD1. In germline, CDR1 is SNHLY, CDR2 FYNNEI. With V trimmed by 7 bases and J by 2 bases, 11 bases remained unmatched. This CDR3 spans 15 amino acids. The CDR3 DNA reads TGTGCCAGCACCCTACCGGGACAGACCCCCTACGAGCAGTACTTC. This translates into CASTLPGQTPYEQYF.

The CDR3 nucleotides read TGTGCCATCAGTGACGGAGGAGATACGCAGTATTTT. This translates into CAISDGGDTQYF. The chain employs TRBV10-3 and TRBJ2-3; tentative D call: TRBD2 (5 bases). Trimming cost V 3 bases and J 5 bases, with 6 bases left between them. Germline values: CDR1 ENHRY, CDR2 SYGVKD. This CDR3 has 12 residues.

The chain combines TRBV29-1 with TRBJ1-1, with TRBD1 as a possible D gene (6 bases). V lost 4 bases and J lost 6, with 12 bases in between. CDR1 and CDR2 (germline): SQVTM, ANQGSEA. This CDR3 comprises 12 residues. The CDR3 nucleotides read TGCAGCGTTGCTACAGGGATCCCTGAAGCTTTCTTT. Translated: CSVATGIPEAFF.

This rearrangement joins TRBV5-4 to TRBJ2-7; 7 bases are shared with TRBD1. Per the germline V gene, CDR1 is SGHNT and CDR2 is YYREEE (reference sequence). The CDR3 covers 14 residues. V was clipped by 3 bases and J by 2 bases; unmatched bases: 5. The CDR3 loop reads CASSSGTVAYEQYF. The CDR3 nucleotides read TGTGCCAGCAGCTCCGGGACAGTAGCCTACGAGCAGTACTTC.

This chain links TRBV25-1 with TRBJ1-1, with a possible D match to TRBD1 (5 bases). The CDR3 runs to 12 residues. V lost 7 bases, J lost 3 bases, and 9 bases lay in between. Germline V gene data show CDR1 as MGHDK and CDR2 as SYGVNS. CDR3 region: CASTWGDTEAFF. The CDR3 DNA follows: TGTGCCAGCACCTGGGGGGACACTGAAGCTTTCTTT.

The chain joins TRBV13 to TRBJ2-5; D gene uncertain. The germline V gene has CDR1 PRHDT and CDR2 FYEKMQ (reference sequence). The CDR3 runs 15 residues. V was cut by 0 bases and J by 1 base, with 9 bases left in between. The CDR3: CASSLGTNSQETQYF. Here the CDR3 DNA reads TGTGCCAGCAGCTTAGGCACCAACAGCCAAGAGACCCAGTACTTC.